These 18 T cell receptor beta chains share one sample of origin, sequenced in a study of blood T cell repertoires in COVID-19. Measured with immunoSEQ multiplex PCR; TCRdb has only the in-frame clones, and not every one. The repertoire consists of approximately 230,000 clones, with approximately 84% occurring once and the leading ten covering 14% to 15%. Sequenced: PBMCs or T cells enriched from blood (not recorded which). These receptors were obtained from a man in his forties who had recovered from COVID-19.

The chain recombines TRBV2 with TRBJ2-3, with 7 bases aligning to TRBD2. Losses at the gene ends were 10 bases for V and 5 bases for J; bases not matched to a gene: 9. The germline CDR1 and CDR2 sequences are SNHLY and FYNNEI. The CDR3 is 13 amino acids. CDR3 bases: TGTGCCAACCCGGGACTACCAAGAGATACGCAGTATTTT. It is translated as CANPGLPRDTQYF. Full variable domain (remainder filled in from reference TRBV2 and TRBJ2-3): EPEVTQTPSHQVTQMGQEVILRCVPISNHLYFYWYRQILGQKVEFLVSFYNNEISEKSEIFDDQFSVERPDGSNFTLKIRSTKLEDSAMYFCANPGLPRDTQYFGPGTRLTVL.

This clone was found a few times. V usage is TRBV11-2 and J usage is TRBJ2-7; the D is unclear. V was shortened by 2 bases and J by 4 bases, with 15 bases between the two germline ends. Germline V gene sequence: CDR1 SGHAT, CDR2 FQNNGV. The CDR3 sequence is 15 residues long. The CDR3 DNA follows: TGTGCCAGCAGCTTACCTGGTGCAGGTAAATACGAGCAGTACTTC. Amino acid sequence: CASSLPGAGKYEQYF.

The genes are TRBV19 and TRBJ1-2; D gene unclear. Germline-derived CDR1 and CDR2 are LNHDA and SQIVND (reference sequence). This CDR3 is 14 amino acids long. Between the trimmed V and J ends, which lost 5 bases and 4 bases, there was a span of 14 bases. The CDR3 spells CASSAASVAYGYTF. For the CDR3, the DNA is TGTGCCAGTAGTGCGGCGTCAGTGGCCTATGGCTACACCTTC. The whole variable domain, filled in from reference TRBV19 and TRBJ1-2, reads DGGITQSPKYLFRKEGQNVTLSCEQNLNHDAMYWYRQDPGQGLRLIYYSQIVNDFQKGDIAEGYSVSREKKESFPLTVTSAQKNPTAFYLCASSAASVAYGYTFGSGTRLTVV.

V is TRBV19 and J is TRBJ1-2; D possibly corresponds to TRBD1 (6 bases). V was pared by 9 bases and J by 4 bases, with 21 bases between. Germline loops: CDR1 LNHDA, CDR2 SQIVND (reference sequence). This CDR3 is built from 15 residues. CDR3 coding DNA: TGTGCCAGCCAACATGGGGCAGGGGATCTCTATGGCTACACCTTC. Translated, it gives CASQHGAGDLYGYTF.

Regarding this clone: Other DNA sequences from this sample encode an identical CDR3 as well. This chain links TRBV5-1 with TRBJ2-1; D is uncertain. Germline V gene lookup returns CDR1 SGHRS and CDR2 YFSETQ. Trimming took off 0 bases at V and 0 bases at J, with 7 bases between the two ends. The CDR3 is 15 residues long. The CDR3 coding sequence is TGCGCCAGCAGCTTGGGCGCAGGCTCCTACAATGAGCAGTTCTTC. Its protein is CASSLGAGSYNEQFF. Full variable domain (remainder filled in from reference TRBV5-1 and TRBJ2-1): KAGVTQTPRYLIKTRGQQVTLSCSPISGHRSVSWYQQTPGQGLQFLFEYFSETQRNKGNFPGRFSGRQFSNSRSEMNVSTLELGDSALYLCASSLGAGSYNEQFFGPGTRLTVL.

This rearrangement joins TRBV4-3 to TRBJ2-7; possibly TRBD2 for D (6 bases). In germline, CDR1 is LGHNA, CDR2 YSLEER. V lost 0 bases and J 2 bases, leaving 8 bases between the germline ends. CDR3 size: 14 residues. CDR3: CASSQDGGTYEQYF. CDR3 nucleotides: TGCGCCAGCAGCCAAGACGGGGGAACCTACGAGCAGTACTTC.

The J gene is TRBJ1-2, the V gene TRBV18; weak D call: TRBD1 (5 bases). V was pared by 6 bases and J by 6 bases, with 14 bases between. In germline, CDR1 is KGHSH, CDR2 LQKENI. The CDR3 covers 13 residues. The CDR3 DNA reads TGTGCCAGCTCCGACGGGAGGGGCAATGGCTACACCTTC. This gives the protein CASSDGRGNGYTF.

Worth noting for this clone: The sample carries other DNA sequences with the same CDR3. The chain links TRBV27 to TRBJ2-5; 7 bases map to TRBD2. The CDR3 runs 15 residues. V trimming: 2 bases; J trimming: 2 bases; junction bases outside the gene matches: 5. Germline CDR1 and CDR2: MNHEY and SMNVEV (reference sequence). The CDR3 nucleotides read TGTGCCAGCAGTTTACGCGGGAGAAGGCAAGAGACCCAGTACTTC. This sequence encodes CASSLRGRRQETQYF.

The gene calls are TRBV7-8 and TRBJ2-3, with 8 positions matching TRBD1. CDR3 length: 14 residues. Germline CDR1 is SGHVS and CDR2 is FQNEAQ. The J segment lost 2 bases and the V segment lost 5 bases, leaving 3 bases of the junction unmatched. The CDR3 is CASSGTGNTDTQYF. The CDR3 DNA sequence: TGTGCCAGCAGCGGGACAGGAAACACAGATACGCAGTATTTT.

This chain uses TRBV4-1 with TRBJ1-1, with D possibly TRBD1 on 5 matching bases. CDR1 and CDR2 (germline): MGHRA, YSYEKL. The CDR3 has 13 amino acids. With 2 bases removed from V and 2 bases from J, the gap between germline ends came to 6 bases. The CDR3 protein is CASSQTGNTEAFF. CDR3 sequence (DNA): TGCGCCAGCAGCCAAACAGGTAACACTGAAGCTTTCTTT.

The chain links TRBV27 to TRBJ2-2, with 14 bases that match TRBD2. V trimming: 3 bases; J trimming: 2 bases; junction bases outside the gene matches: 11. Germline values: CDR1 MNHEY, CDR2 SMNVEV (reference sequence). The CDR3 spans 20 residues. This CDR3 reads CASSLEGLAGVRANTGELFF. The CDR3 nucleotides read TGTGCCAGCAGTTTGGAGGGACTAGCGGGAGTGAGGGCAAACACCGGGGAGCTGTTTTTT.

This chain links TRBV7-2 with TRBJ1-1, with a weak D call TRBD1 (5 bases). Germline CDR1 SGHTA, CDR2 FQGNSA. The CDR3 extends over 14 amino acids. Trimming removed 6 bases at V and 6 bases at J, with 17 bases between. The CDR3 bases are TGTGCCAGCAGTCCACTACGGGGCGGGGCTGAAGCTTTCTTT. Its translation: CASSPLRGGAEAFF. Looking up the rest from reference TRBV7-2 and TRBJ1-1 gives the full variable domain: GAGVSQSPSNKVTEKGKDVELRCDPISGHTALYWYRQSLGQGLEFLIYFQGNSAPDKSGLPSDRFSAERTGGSVSTLTIQRTQQEDSAVYLCASSPLRGGAEAFFGQGTRLTVV.

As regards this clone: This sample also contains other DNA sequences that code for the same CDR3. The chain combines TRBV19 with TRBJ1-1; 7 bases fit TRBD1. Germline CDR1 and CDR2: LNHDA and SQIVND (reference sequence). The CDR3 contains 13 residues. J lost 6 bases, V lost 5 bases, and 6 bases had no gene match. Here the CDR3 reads CASSLDRDPEAFF. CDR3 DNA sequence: TGTGCCAGTAGTCTCGACAGGGATCCTGAAGCTTTCTTT. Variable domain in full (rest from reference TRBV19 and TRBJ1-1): DGGITQSPKYLFRKEGQNVTLSCEQNLNHDAMYWYRQDPGQGLRLIYYSQIVNDFQKGDIAEGYSVSREKKESFPLTVTSAQKNPTAFYLCASSLDRDPEAFFGQGTRLTVV.

CDR3 sequence: CASSLAREGTDTQYF. CDR3 nucleotide sequence: TGTGCCAGCAGCTTAGCGCGGGAGGGCACAGATACGCAGTATTTT. This chain links TRBV7-3 with TRBJ2-3; TRBD2 matches 8 bases. The germline V gene encodes CDR1 SGHTA and CDR2 FQGTGA. The ends lost 2 bases at V and 1 base at J; junction bases unmatched: 2. The CDR3 is 15 residues long.

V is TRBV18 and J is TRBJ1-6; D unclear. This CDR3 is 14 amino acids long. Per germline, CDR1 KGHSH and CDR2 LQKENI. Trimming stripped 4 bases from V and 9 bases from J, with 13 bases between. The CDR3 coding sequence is TGTGCCAGCTCACTCCCGGGTCGTGCTTCACCCCTCCACTTT. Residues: CASSLPGRASPLHF.

CDR3 residues: CASSFSGGADTQYF. Written as DNA, the CDR3 is TGTGCCAGCAGTTTTAGCGGGGGGGCCGATACGCAGTATTTT. This chain links TRBV3-1 (or the pseudogene TRBV3-2) with TRBJ2-3, with 11 positions matching TRBD2. Germline CDR1 LGHDT, CDR2 YNNKEL (reference sequence). The CDR3 has 14 residues. V lost 6 bases and J lost 6; bases outside the gene matches: 5.

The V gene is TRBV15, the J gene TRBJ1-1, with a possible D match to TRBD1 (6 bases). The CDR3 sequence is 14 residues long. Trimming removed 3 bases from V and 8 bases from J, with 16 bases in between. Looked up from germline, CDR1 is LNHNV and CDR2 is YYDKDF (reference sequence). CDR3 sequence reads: CATSRLQGPQEAFF. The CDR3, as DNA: TGTGCCACCAGCAGGCTTCAGGGGCCCCAGGAAGCTTTCTTT.

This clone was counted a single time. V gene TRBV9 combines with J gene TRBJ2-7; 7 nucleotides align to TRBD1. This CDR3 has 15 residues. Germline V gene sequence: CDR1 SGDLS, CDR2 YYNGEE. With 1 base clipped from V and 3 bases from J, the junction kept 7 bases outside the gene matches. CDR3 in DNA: TGTGCCAGCAGCGTATCTTCAGGGGGTTTCTACGAGCAGTACTTC. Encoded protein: CASSVSSGGFYEQYF.